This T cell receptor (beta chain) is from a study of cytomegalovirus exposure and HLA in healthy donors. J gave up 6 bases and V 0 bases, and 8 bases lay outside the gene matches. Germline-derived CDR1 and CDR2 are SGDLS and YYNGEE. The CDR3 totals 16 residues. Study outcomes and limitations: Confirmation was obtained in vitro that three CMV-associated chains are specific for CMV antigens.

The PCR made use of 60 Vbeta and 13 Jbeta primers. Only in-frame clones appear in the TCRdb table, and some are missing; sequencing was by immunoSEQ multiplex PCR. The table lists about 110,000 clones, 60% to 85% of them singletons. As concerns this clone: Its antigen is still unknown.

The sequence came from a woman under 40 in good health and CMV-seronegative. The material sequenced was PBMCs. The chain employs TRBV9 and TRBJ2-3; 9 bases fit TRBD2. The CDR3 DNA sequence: TGTGCCAGCAGCGTAGCTAGCGGGGACCTACCGGATACGCAGTATTTT. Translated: CASSVASGDLPDTQYF.